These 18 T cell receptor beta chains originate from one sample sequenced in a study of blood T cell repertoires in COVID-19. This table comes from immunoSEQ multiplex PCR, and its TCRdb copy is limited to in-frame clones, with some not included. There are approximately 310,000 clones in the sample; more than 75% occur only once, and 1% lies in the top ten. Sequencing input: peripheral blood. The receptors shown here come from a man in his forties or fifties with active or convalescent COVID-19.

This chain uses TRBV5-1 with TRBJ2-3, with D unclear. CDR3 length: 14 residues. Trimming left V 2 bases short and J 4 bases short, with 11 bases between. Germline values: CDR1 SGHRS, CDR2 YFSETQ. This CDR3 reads CASSFGSSADTQYF. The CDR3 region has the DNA TGCGCCAGCAGCTTTGGCTCAAGCGCAGATACGCAGTATTTT. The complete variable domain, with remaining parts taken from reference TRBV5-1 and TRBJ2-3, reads KAGVTQTPRYLIKTRGQQVTLSCSPISGHRSVSWYQQTPGQGLQFLFEYFSETQRNKGNFPGRFSGRQFSNSRSEMNVSTLELGDSALYLCASSFGSSADTQYFGPGTRLTVL.

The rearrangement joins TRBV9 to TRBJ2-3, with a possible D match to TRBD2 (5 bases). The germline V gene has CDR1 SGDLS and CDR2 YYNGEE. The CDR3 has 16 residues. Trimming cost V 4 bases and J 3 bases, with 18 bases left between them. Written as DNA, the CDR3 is TGTGCCAGCAGCCTCCGTTCTAGCTCGACTACAGATACGCAGTATTTT. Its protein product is CASSLRSSSTTDTQYF.

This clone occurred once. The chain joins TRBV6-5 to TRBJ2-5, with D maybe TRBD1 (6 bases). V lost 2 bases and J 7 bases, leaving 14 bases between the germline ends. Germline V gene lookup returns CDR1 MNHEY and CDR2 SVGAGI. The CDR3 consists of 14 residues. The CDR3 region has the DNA TGTGCCAGCAGTTACGGGAGAGGGGGTGCGACCCAGTACTTC. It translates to CASSYGRGGATQYF.

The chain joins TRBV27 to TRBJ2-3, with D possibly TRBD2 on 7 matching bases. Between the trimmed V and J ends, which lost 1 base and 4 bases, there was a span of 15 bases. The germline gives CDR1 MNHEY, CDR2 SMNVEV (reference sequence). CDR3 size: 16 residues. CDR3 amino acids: CASSLFRGEGPDTQYF. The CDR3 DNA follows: TGTGCCAGCAGTTTATTTAGGGGGGAGGGCCCAGATACGCAGTATTTT.

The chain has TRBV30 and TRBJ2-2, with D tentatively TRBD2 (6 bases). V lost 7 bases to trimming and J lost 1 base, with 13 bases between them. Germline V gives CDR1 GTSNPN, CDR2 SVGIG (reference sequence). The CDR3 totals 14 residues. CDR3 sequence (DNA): TGTGCCTCCACCCCGGGACTGAACACCGGGGAGCTGTTTTTT. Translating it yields CASTPGLNTGELFF.

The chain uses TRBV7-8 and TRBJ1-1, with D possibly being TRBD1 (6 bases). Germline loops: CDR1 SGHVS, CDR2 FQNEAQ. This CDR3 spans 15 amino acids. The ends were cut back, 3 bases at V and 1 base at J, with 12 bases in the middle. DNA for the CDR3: TGTGCCAGCAGCTTCGTCTCAGGGGCGAACACTGAAGCTTTCTTT. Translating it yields CASSFVSGANTEAFF.

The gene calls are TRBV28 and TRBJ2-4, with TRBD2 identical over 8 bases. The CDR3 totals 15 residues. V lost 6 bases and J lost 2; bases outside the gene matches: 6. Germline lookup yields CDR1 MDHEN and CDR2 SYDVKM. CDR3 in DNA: TGTGCCAGCAGGCCACAGCGGGAGACCAAAAACATTCAGTACTTC. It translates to CASRPQRETKNIQYF.

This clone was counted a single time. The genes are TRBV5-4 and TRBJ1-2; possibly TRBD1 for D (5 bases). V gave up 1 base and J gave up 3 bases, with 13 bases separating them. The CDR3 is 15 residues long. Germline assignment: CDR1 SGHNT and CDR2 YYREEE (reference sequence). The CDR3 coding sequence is TGTGCCAGCAGCTTGCAGGGAGGTTGGGACTATGGCTACACCTTC. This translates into CASSLQGGWDYGYTF. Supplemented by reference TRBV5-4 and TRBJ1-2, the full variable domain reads ETGVTQSPTHLIKTRGQQVTLRCSSQSGHNTVSWYQQALGQGPQFIFQYYREEENGRGNFPPRFSGLQFPNYSSELNVNALELDDSALYLCASSLQGGWDYGYTFGSGTRLTVV.

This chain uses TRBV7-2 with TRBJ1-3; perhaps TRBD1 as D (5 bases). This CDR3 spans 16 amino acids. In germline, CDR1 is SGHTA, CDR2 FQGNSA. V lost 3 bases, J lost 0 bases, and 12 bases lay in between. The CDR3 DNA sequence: TGTGCCAGCAGCTTTAGTACAGGCACCTCTGGAAACACCATATATTTT. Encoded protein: CASSFSTGTSGNTIYF.

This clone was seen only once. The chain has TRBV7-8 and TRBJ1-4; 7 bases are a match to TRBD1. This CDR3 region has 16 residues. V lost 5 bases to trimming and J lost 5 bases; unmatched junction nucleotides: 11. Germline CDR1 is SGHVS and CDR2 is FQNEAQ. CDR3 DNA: TGTGCCAGCAGCCTTTCGACGGGACAGCTAAATGAAAAACTGTTTTTT. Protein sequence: CASSLSTGQLNEKLFF.

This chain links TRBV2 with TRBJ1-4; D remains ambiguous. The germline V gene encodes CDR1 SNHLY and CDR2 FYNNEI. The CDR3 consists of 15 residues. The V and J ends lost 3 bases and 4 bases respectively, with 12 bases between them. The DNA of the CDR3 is TGTGCCAGCAGTGAGCAGGTCGTTGGTAATGAAAAACTGTTTTTT. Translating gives CASSEQVVGNEKLFF.

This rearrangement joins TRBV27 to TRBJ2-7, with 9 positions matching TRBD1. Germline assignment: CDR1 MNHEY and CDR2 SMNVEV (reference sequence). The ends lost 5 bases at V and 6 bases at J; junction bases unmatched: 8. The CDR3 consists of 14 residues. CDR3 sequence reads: CASSLLPTGGEQYF. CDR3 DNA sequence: TGTGCCAGCAGTCTATTGCCGACAGGGGGCGAGCAGTACTTC.

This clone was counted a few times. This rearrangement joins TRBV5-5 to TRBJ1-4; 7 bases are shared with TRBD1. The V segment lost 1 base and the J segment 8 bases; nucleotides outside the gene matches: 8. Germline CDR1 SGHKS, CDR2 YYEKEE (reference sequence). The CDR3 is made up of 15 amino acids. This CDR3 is CASSLREGAGEKLFF. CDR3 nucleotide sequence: TGTGCCAGCAGCTTGCGGGAGGGGGCTGGAGAAAAACTGTTTTTT. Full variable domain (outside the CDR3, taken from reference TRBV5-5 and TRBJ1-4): DAGVTQSPTHLIKTRGQQVTLRCSPISGHKSVSWYQQVLGQGPQFIFQYYEKEERGRGNFPDRFSARQFPNYSSELNVNALLLGDSALYLCASSLREGAGEKLFFGSGTQLSVL.

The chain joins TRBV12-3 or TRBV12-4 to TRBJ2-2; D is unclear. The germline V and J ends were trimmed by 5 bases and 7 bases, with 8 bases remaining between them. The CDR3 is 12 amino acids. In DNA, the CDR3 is TGTGCCAGCAGTGGAGTTCTCGGGGAGCTGTTTTTT. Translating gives CASSGVLGELFF.

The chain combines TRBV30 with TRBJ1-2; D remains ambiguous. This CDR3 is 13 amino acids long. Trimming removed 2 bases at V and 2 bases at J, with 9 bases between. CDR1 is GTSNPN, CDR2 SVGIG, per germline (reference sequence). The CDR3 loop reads CAWSRPGNYGYTF. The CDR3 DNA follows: TGTGCCTGGAGTCGCCCCGGGAACTATGGCTACACCTTC.

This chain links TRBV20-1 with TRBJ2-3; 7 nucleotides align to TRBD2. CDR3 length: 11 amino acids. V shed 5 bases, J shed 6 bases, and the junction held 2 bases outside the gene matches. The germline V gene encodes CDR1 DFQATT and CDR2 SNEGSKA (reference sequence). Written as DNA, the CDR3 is TGCAGTGCTGGGGGGGGTGATACGCAGTATTTT. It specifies CSAGGGDTQYF.

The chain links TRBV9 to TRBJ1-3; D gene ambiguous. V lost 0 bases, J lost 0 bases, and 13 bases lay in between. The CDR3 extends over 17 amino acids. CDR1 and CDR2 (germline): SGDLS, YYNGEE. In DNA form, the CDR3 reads TGTGCCAGCAGCGTAGCTACTGGAGTCAGCTCTGGAAACACCATATATTTT. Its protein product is CASSVATGVSSGNTIYF.

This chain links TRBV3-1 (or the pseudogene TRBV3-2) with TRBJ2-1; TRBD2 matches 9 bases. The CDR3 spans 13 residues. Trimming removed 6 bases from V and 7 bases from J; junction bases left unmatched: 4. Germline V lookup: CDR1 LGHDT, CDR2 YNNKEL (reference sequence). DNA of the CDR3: TGTGCCAGCAGACCAAGCGGGGGGAATGAGCAGTTCTTC. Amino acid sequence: CASRPSGGNEQFF.